A selection of T cell receptor beta chains follows, all from one sample in a study of T-cell memory formation after mild COVID-19. In TCRdb, the 5' RACE reads were re-called with MiXCR into one record per CDR3 protein. The sample holds 250,000 or so distinct CDR3 sequences; roughly 18% are singletons and the top ten take under 30%. Source material: PBMCs or a T cell subset sorted from them (not recorded which). All receptors come from a young man who had mild COVID-19 (a few samples of this study predate the infection). Cell type and time point are not known. Each CDR3 is given with its conserved first and last residue. The D gene is left open where the match is weak. Only some rows state a clone size, as once, few, many or a class for expanded clones.

clone_size j_call d_call v_call cdr3_aa cdr3_nt
few TRBJ2-2 . TRBV28 CASSLRLSVTTGELFF TGTGCCAGCAGTTTACGGCTCTCAGTGACCACCGGGGAGCTGTTTTTT
few TRBJ2-3 . TRBV20-1 CSARDTWVGGTQYF TGCAGTGCTAGAGATACCTGGGTGGGCGGTACGCAGTATTTT
few TRBJ2-3 . TRBV2 CASSGGDTQYF TGTGCCAGCAGTGGGGGTGATACGCAGTATTTT
. TRBJ2-1 . TRBV12-5 CASGYGGARNEQFF TGTGCTAGTGGTTATGGGGGGGCCCGCAATGAGCAGTTCTTC
. TRBJ1-6 . TRBV5-1 CASSLAVPPNSPLHF TGCGCCAGCAGCCTCGCCGTTCCCCCTAATTCACCCCTCCACTTT
many TRBJ1-6 . TRBV2 CASSGDTYSPLHF TGTGCCAGCAGTGGGGACACATATTCACCCCTCCACTTT
. TRBJ2-5 . TRBV4-3 CASSQEFRGAQETQYF TGCGCCAGCAGCCAGGAATTTCGGGGGGCTCAAGAGACCCAGTACTTC
. TRBJ2-3 TRBD2 TRBV5-4 CASSQPGLAGGRDTQYF TGTGCCAGCAGTCAACCGGGACTAGCGGGGGGGCGAGATACGCAGTATTTT
. TRBJ1-5 . TRBV20-1 CSATAVDGNQPQHF TGCAGTGCTACCGCCGTTGACGGAAATCAGCCCCAGCATTTT
. TRBJ2-2 . TRBV11-1 CASSPPGRDTGELFF TGTGCCAGCAGCCCACCCGGACGAGACACCGGGGAGCTGTTTTTT
. TRBJ2-1 TRBD1 TRBV7-9 CASSQPGQEFF TGTGCCAGCAGCCAACCGGGACAGGAGTTCTTC
. TRBJ2-1 . TRBV7-2 CASSYVPGSYNEQFF TGTGCCAGCAGCTACGTCCCCGGGAGCTACAATGAGCAGTTCTTC
few TRBJ1-6 . TRBV18 CASSPERGRNDSPLHF TGTGCCAGCTCGCCCGAGCGGGGGCGGAACGATTCACCCCTCCACTTT
few TRBJ2-3 . TRBV20-1 CSASLNTDTQYF TGCAGTGCTAGCCTTAACACAGATACGCAGTATTTT
. TRBJ1-1 TRBD1 TRBV27 CASRKTGADTEAFF TGTGCCAGCAGGAAGACAGGGGCTGACACTGAAGCTTTCTTT
few TRBJ2-1 . TRBV7-2 CASSLDRSAQFF TGTGCCAGCAGCTTAGATCGGTCGGCCCAGTTCTTC
few TRBJ2-4 TRBD2 TRBV7-3 CAGGGNKNIQYF TGTGCCGGCGGGGGGAACAAAAACATTCAGTACTTC
. TRBJ1-1 . TRBV29-1 CSVEPWLNTEAFF TGCAGCGTTGAACCCTGGCTGAACACTGAAGCTTTCTTT
few TRBJ1-5 . TRBV24-1 CATIAGQPQHF TGTGCCACAATCGCAGGTCAGCCCCAGCATTTT
. TRBJ2-6 . TRBV6-1 CASTRGSLSGANVLTF TGTGCCAGCACGAGGGGATCCCTCTCTGGGGCCAACGTCCTGACTTTC
few TRBJ1-4 . TRBV4-1 CASSQDDTFSIEKLFF TGCGCCAGCAGCCAAGACGATACCTTCTCGATCGAAAAACTGTTTTTT
few TRBJ1-2 TRBD1 TRBV5-1 CASSYGQGNDGYTF TGCGCCAGCAGCTACGGACAGGGAAACGATGGCTACACCTTC
few TRBJ2-5 TRBD2 TRBV9 CASTKYSGGYQETQYF TGTGCCAGCACCAAATATAGCGGGGGTTACCAAGAGACCCAGTACTTC
. TRBJ2-5 . TRBV3-1 CASSRPLGGGRETQYF TGTGCCAGCAGCCGTCCCCTTGGCGGGGGCCGAGAGACCCAGTACTTC
few TRBJ1-2 . TRBV5-1 CASSPWTAEFNYGYTF TGCGCCAGCAGCCCCTGGACGGCCGAGTTTAACTATGGCTACACCTTC
few TRBJ2-5 . TRBV29-1 CSAGWTKQETQYF TGCAGCGCCGGATGGACAAAGCAAGAGACCCAGTACTTC
. TRBJ2-7 . TRBV23-1 CASSKGMRQGYEQYF TGCGCCAGCAGTAAGGGGATGCGGCAGGGGTACGAGCAGTACTTC
. TRBJ2-4 TRBD2 TRBV11-2 CASSPSGGADIQYF TGTGCCAGCAGCCCTAGCGGGGGGGCTGACATTCAGTACTTC
. TRBJ1-4 . TRBV29-1 CSVGEALGSWEKLFF TGCAGCGTTGGAGAAGCACTGGGTTCATGGGAAAAACTGTTTTTT
many TRBJ1-5 . TRBV12-3/TRBV12-4 CASSLRGREPQHF TGTGCCAGCAGTTTAAGGGGAAGGGAGCCCCAGCATTTT
. TRBJ2-3 TRBD2 TRBV6-5 CASSYSIDLSGGTTDTQYF TGTGCCAGCAGTTACTCGATCGACCTTAGCGGGGGGACCACAGATACGCAGTATTTT
many TRBJ1-2 . TRBV29-1 CSVPDSFSYGYTF TGCAGCGTCCCGGACAGTTTCTCCTATGGCTACACCTTC
. TRBJ1-1 . TRBV6-2/TRBV6-3 CASIGWENTEAFF TGTGCCAGCATTGGGTGGGAGAACACTGAAGCTTTCTTT
. TRBJ1-5 . TRBV7-2 CASSASWGQPQHF TGTGCCAGCAGCGCCTCGTGGGGACAGCCCCAGCATTTT
few TRBJ2-7 TRBD1 TRBV29-1 CSSWTGGNEQYF TGCAGCTCCTGGACAGGGGGCAACGAGCAGTACTTC
. TRBJ1-5 . TRBV4-1 CASSRDHNQPQHF TGCGCCAGCAGCCGCGACCACAATCAGCCCCAGCATTTT
. TRBJ2-2 . TRBV5-1 CASSLGSTVEGGELFF TGCGCCAGCAGCTTGGGTTCGACGGTTGAGGGCGGGGAGCTGTTTTTT
few TRBJ2-4 . TRBV4-3 CASSQAPGYVKNIQYF TGCGCCAGCAGCCAAGCCCCGGGGTACGTCAAAAACATTCAGTACTTC
few TRBJ2-2 . TRBV9 CASSVGGLLATGELFF TGTGCCAGCAGCGTAGGTGGCCTTCTGGCCACCGGGGAGCTGTTTTTT
few TRBJ2-5 . TRBV15 CATSRGSGLPQETQYF TGTGCCACCAGCAGAGGCTCGGGACTCCCGCAAGAGACCCAGTACTTC
. TRBJ1-1 . TRBV3-1 CASSDRGLRMNTEAFF TGTGCCAGCAGCGATCGAGGACTGAGGATGAACACTGAAGCTTTCTTT
few TRBJ1-1 . TRBV6-6 CASSATGYTEAFF TGTGCCAGCAGTGCGACAGGTTACACTGAAGCTTTCTTT
few TRBJ1-1 . TRBV7-2 CASSATRVNTEAFF TGTGCCAGCAGCGCGACAAGGGTTAACACTGAAGCTTTCTTT